This T cell receptor beta chain derives from a study of blood T cell repertoires in COVID-19. Study-wide background: Specimens from acute and convalescent COVID-19 originated in the United States, Italy and Spain.

Sequencing used immunoSEQ multiplex PCR; TCRdb keeps in-frame clones, though not all of them. Of 150,000 to 200,000 clones in the sample, approximately 86% were seen once. Researchers sorted participants into cohorts using their self-reported clinical history. The specimen sequenced was PBMCs or T cells enriched from blood (not recorded which). This clonotype originated in a woman in her thirties or forties in a cohort exposed to, infected with or recovered from COVID-19 (not recorded which).

The CDR3 nucleotides are TGTGCCAGCAGTGAACTAACCAACAATGAGCAGTTCTTC. This gives the protein CASSELTNNEQFF. The V and J genes are TRBV25-1 and TRBJ2-1, with D uncertain. The CDR3 extends over 13 amino acids. The V gene lost 2 bases and the J gene lost 5 bases, with 7 bases spanning the gap. Germline assignment: CDR1 MGHDK and CDR2 SYGVNS. Variable domain in full (rest from reference TRBV25-1 and TRBJ2-1): EADIYQTPRYLVIGTGKKITLECSQTMGHDKMYWYQQDPGMELHLIHYSYGVNSTEKGDLSSESTVSRIRTEHFPLTLESARPSHTSQYLCASSELTNNEQFFGPGTRLTVL.